Each of the 7 T cell receptor beta chains below was sequenced from the same sample in a study of blood T cell repertoires in COVID-19. This table comes from immunoSEQ multiplex PCR, and its TCRdb copy is limited to in-frame clones, with some not included. Here the sample spans 60,000 to 90,000 clones, 73% being singletons. Material: peripheral blood. These receptors came from a man aged 55 to 70 with acute or convalescent COVID-19.

CDR3 amino acids: CASSFKTGDNQPQHF. The CDR3 DNA reads as TGTGCCAGCAGCTTCAAGACAGGGGACAATCAGCCCCAGCATTTT. The genes are TRBV7-8 and TRBJ1-5, with 8 bases fitting TRBD1. V lost 3 bases, J lost 3 bases, and 4 bases stayed unmatched. The CDR3 covers 15 residues. The germline CDR1 and CDR2 sequences are SGHVS and FQNEAQ.

The chain uses TRBV11-3 and TRBJ2-1; D may be TRBD1 (6 bases). Looked up from germline, CDR1 is SGHNT and CDR2 is YENEEA. Trimming removed 5 bases from V and 5 bases from J, with 16 bases in between. The length of the CDR3 is 15 residues. The CDR3 sequence is CASSKTGQPDNEQFF. The CDR3 bases are TGTGCCAGCAGCAAGACAGGCCAACCGGACAATGAGCAGTTCTTC.

The chain couples TRBV5-4 to TRBJ2-7, with D perhaps TRBD1 (5 bases). Trimming shortened V by 1 base and J by 3 bases, and 8 bases separated the two germline ends. The CDR3 loop spans 13 amino acids. Looked up from germline, CDR1 is SGHNT and CDR2 is YYREEE (reference sequence). The CDR3 spells CASSLSQGYEQYV. CDR3 DNA sequence: TGTGCCAGCAGCTTGTCGCAGGGCTACGAGCAGTACGTC.

The CDR3 DNA sequence: TGTGCCAGCAGCGCCGCGGGGCAGCTGGAGACCCAGTACTTC. Translating gives CASSAAGQLETQYF. J is TRBJ2-5 and V is TRBV5-4; D is possibly TRBD2 (6 bases). The CDR3 has 14 residues. Trimming stripped 4 bases from V and 5 bases from J, with 15 bases between. Germline V CDR1 and CDR2: SGHNT, YYREEE (reference sequence).

The genes are TRBV28 and TRBJ1-4; TRBD1 agrees at 9 bases. CDR1 is MDHEN and CDR2 is SYDVKM in the germline V gene. J gave up 8 bases and V 6 bases, and 1 base lay outside the gene matches. CDR3 length: 12 amino acids. The CDR3 loop is CASRGQGEKLFF. DNA for the CDR3: TGTGCCAGCAGGGGACAGGGAGAAAAACTGTTTTTT.

The chain couples TRBV19 to TRBJ2-5; no clear D. The V end was cut by 0 bases, the J end by 1 base, with 9 bases between. Germline CDR1 reads LNHDA; CDR2 reads SQIVND (reference sequence). This CDR3 comprises 15 residues. The CDR3 region is CASSIDLNSQETQYF. In nucleotides, the CDR3 is TGTGCCAGTAGTATAGATCTCAACAGCCAAGAGACCCAGTACTTC.

This clone was seen more than once but under ten times. The chain links TRBV10-1 to TRBJ1-2; D is uncertain. The CDR3 spans 14 residues. Trimming pared 0 bases from V and 5 bases from J, leaving 10 bases between. Per the germline V gene, CDR1 is WNHNN and CDR2 is SYGVQD (reference sequence). The DNA for the CDR3 is TGCGCCAGCAGTGAGTCGAGGTCGCGTTATGGCTACACCTTC. As protein: CASSESRSRYGYTF.